The 27 T cell receptor beta chains below all came from one sample that was sequenced in a study of graft-versus-host responses after intestinal transplantation. Generated by immunoSEQ multiplex PCR, the TCRdb table keeps only in-frame clones and is missing some. The table has approximately 99,000 clones, 91% seen once. Their antigens remain unidentified. Sample: unstimulated CD4+ T cells sorted from spleen or lymph node cells, taken before transplant. All receptors come from a human donor who was the organ donor for an intestinal transplant.

This clone was counted a single time. V is TRBV7-6 and J is TRBJ2-3; maybe TRBD2 (6 bases). V was pared by 6 bases and J by 9 bases, with 22 bases between. The CDR3 loop spans 15 amino acids. Per germline, CDR1 SGHVS and CDR2 FNYEAQ. CDR3 nucleotide sequence: TGTGCCAGCAGTTCCCCGGGACTGGGGCGAGGCACGCAGTATTTT. This translates into CASSSPGLGRGTQYF.

The chain joins TRBV4-3 to TRBJ1-4; TRBD1 agrees at 10 bases. V gave up 1 base and J gave up 6 bases; unmatched junction bases: 5. CDR3 length: 16 amino acids. Germline V gives CDR1 LGHNA, CDR2 YSLEER. The CDR3 sequence is CASSQGWTGGDEKLFF. CDR3 DNA: TGCGCCAGCAGCCAAGGATGGACAGGGGGAGATGAAAAACTGTTTTTT.

This sequence joins TRBV13 and TRBJ2-3; TRBD2 matches at 12 bases. Unmatched junction bases numbered 7, after V lost 2 bases and J lost 10 bases. Germline V gene data show CDR1 as PRHDT and CDR2 as FYEKMQ (reference sequence). The length of the CDR3 is 15 residues. The chain's CDR3 is CASSLLAGGPAPQYF. The CDR3 DNA sequence: TGTGCCAGCAGCTTACTAGCGGGGGGGCCGGCGCCGCAGTATTTT. Variable domain in full (rest from reference TRBV13 and TRBJ2-3): AAGVIQSPRHLIKEKRETATLKCYPIPRHDTVYWYQQGPGQDPQFLISFYEKMQSDKGSIPDRFSAQQFSDYHSELNMSSLELGDSALYFCASSLLAGGPAPQYFGPGTRLTVL.

The chain links TRBV4-3 to TRBJ1-1, with D perhaps TRBD1 (5 bases). CDR1 is LGHNA and CDR2 is YSLEER in the germline V gene. Trimming took off 5 bases at V and 1 base at J, with 11 bases between the two ends. The length of the CDR3 is 14 residues. The CDR3 DNA is TGCGCCAGCAGCAAAAGACAGAGGAACACTGAAGCTTTCTTT. As protein: CASSKRQRNTEAFF.

This chain joins TRBV5-4 and TRBJ2-3, with 11 bases aligning to TRBD2. Losses at the gene ends were 4 bases for V and 4 bases for J; bases not matched to a gene: 11. This CDR3 comprises 17 residues. The germline V gene encodes CDR1 SGHNT and CDR2 YYREEE (reference sequence). CDR3 region: CASSHGGLAGSSDTQYF. The CDR3 DNA follows: TGTGCCAGCAGCCACGGTGGACTAGCGGGTTCCTCAGATACGCAGTATTTT.

This chain uses TRBV28 with TRBJ1-1, with TRBD1 matching over 12 bases. J gave up 11 bases and V 7 bases, and 14 bases lay outside the gene matches. The CDR3 extends over 15 amino acids. CDR1 and CDR2 (germline): MDHEN, SYDVKM. The CDR3 loop reads CASTGTGGKFRVAFF. As DNA, the CDR3 is TGTGCCAGCACCGGGACAGGGGGCAAATTTAGGGTGGCTTTCTTT.

The CDR3 here is CASRVNGGLNTEAFF. For the CDR3, the DNA is TGTGCCAGCAGGGTCAACGGGGGATTGAACACTGAAGCTTTCTTT. This rearrangement joins TRBV6-5 to TRBJ1-1, with a weak D call TRBD1 (5 bases). V lost 6 bases to trimming and J lost 0 bases, with 14 bases between them. The CDR3 consists of 15 residues. The V gene's germline CDR1 is MNHEY and CDR2 SVGAGI.

CDR3 bases: TGCAGCGTCCTACAGGGAGTGGGCGGCTACACCTTC. Translation: CSVLQGVGGYTF. This chain uses TRBV29-1 with TRBJ1-2; TRBD1 might be the D (6 bases). V shed 6 bases and J shed 8 bases, with 16 bases lying between them. The CDR3 extends over 12 amino acids. The germline V gene has CDR1 SQVTM and CDR2 ANQGSEA.

The count of this clone is one. The V call is TRBV5-8, the J call TRBJ2-3, with 10 bases lining up with TRBD2. With V trimmed by 4 bases and J by 1 base, 6 bases remained unmatched. Looked up from germline, CDR1 is SGHTS and CDR2 is YDEGEE. The CDR3 is made up of 16 amino acids. Here the CDR3 reads CASSLRGTSGTDTQYF. In DNA, the CDR3 is TGTGCCAGCAGCCTCCGAGGGACTAGCGGCACAGATACGCAGTATTTT.

This sequence joins TRBV19 and TRBJ1-1; 8 bases match TRBD1. V lost 1 base and J lost 0; bases outside the gene matches: 1. The CDR3 has 15 residues. Germline V gives CDR1 LNHDA, CDR2 SQIVND (reference sequence). The chain's CDR3 is CASSIADRVNTEAFF. CDR3 nucleotide sequence: TGTGCCAGTAGTATAGCGGACAGGGTGAACACTGAAGCTTTCTTT.

Here the CDR3 reads CATSRDRAEKLFF. CDR3 coding DNA: TGTGCCACCAGCCGGGACAGGGCCGAAAAACTGTTTTTT. The chain has TRBV15 and TRBJ1-4, with 9 bases fitting TRBD1. The CDR3 covers 13 residues. The germline V gene has CDR1 LNHNV and CDR2 YYDKDF (reference sequence). J lost 8 bases, V lost 5 bases, and 3 bases had no gene match.

The V call is TRBV19, the J call TRBJ2-1; D possibly corresponds to TRBD2 (6 bases). Per the germline V gene, CDR1 is LNHDA and CDR2 is SQIVND (reference sequence). V was cut by 7 bases and J by 8 bases, with 21 bases left in between. The CDR3 loop spans 15 amino acids. In DNA form, the CDR3 reads TGTGCCAGTACTCTTGCACGGGGGAGACACGATGAGCAGTTCTTC. This translates into CASTLARGRHDEQFF.

V and J are TRBV10-3 and TRBJ2-1; 13 bases align to TRBD2. The CDR3 spans 14 residues. V gave up 7 bases and J gave up 12 bases; unmatched junction bases: 9. Germline CDR1 ENHRY, CDR2 SYGVKD. CDR3 nucleotides: TGTGCCATCAAGGAACTAGCGGGGGGGCGTGGGCAGTTCTTC. Encoded protein: CAIKELAGGRGQFF.

The rearrangement uses TRBV4-3 and TRBJ2-4; weak D call: TRBD2 (5 bases). Germline loops: CDR1 LGHNA, CDR2 YSLEER. V was clipped by 8 bases and J by 0 bases, with 11 bases between them. This CDR3 comprises 14 residues. The CDR3 loop is CASVGSLAKNIQYF. DNA of the CDR3: TGCGCCAGCGTGGGGAGTTTAGCCAAAAACATTCAGTACTTC.

V and J are TRBV28 and TRBJ2-7, with D possibly being TRBD2 (7 bases). CDR3 length equals 16 residues. Trimming cost V 7 bases and J 0 bases, with 19 bases left between them. Looked up from germline, CDR1 is MDHEN and CDR2 is SYDVKM. The CDR3 DNA reads as TGTGCCAGCACGGCTCCGTTTAGGGGGGGCTCCTACGAGCAGTACTTC. Translating it yields CASTAPFRGGSYEQYF.

This clone was detected once. The V call is TRBV7-3, the J call TRBJ2-1; 10 positions match TRBD2. The CDR3 extends over 18 amino acids. Germline V CDR1 and CDR2: SGHTA, FQGTGA. J lost 1 base, V lost 5 bases, and 11 bases had no gene match. The CDR3 here is CASSRTPGLATSYNEQFF. CDR3 nucleotide sequence: TGTGCCAGCAGCCGCACCCCGGGACTAGCGACTTCCTACAATGAGCAGTTCTTC.

The rearrangement uses TRBV7-9 and TRBJ2-7, with TRBD1 identical over 7 bases. CDR1 is SEHNR, CDR2 FQNEAQ, per germline (reference sequence). This CDR3 is built from 14 residues. V gave up 5 bases and J gave up 2 bases; unmatched junction bases: 6. The CDR3 region is CASSDDRVTYEQYF. The CDR3 DNA follows: TGTGCCAGCAGCGATGACAGGGTCACCTACGAGCAGTACTTC.

The chain uses TRBV6-6 and TRBJ1-1, with D uncertain. CDR1 is MNHNY, CDR2 SVGAGI, per germline (reference sequence). Between the trimmed V and J ends, which lost 6 bases and 6 bases, there was a span of 17 bases. The CDR3 runs 14 residues. The CDR3 DNA follows: TGTGCCAGCAGCGCCGAGTCCCGTCATGCTGAAGCTTTCTTT. This translates into CASSAESRHAEAFF.

The genes are TRBV27 and TRBJ2-2; D might be TRBD1 (5 bases). The CDR3 runs to 14 residues. Germline CDR1 is MNHEY and CDR2 is SMNVEV (reference sequence). With 6 bases removed from V and 3 bases from J, the gap between germline ends came to 11 bases. The CDR3 sequence: CASRLQTDTGELFF. The CDR3 region has the DNA TGTGCCAGCAGGCTTCAGACAGACACCGGGGAGCTGTTTTTT.

This chain uses TRBV5-1 with TRBJ1-2; the D gene is possibly TRBD1 (5 bases). CDR3 length equals 15 residues. V lost 2 bases and J 4 bases, leaving 15 bases between the germline ends. Germline CDR1 is SGHRS and CDR2 is YFSETQ. The CDR3 protein is CASSFRPGRGYGYTF. The CDR3 DNA reads as TGCGCCAGCAGCTTTCGGCCAGGAAGGGGCTATGGCTACACCTTC.

This clone has just one count. This chain joins TRBV9 and TRBJ1-1; a weak D match, TRBD1 (5 bases). V lost 4 bases and J lost 6, with 19 bases in between. Germline loops: CDR1 SGDLS, CDR2 YYNGEE. CDR3 size: 15 residues. CDR3 in amino acids: CASSRSGAGGAEAFF. Written as DNA, the CDR3 is TGTGCCAGCAGCCGTAGCGGGGCCGGGGGTGCTGAAGCTTTCTTT.

CDR3 in amino acids: CASGGQGTDTQYF. The DNA of the CDR3 is TGCGCCAGCGGCGGACAGGGCACAGATACGCAGTATTTT. The chain combines TRBV5-1 with TRBJ2-3; TRBD1 agrees at 7 bases. Germline CDR1 is SGHRS and CDR2 is YFSETQ. CDR3 length equals 13 residues. The V segment lost 7 bases and the J segment 1 base; nucleotides outside the gene matches: 3.

The CDR3 nucleotides are TGTGCCAGCAGTTTAACGGGACAGGGGTCCTACGAGCAGTACTTC. Its protein is CASSLTGQGSYEQYF. The chain recombines TRBV28 with TRBJ2-7, with TRBD1 matching 10 bases. Germline assignment: CDR1 MDHEN and CDR2 SYDVKM. Trimming took 2 bases from V and 1 from J; bases not matched to a gene: 2. CDR3 length equals 15 residues.

The rearrangement uses TRBV9 and TRBJ2-5; possible D gene TRBD2, 5 bases. The length of the CDR3 is 13 residues. Trimming removed 0 bases at V and 7 bases at J, with 10 bases between. CDR1 and CDR2 (germline): SGDLS, YYNGEE. In DNA form, the CDR3 reads TGTGCCAGCAGCGTAGAGCTAGCCGGGACCCAGTACTTC. Translating it yields CASSVELAGTQYF.

The chain links TRBV29-1 to TRBJ1-1; TRBD1 agrees at 9 bases. The germline V gene has CDR1 SQVTM and CDR2 ANQGSEA. This CDR3 is 13 amino acids long. Germline trimming cut 7 bases from V and 1 base from J; bases unmatched to any gene: 4. CDR3 residues: CSAATGGNTEAFF. CDR3 bases: TGCAGCGCAGCGACAGGGGGGAACACTGAAGCTTTCTTT.

The chain joins TRBV5-5 to TRBJ1-2; 9 bases match TRBD1. Per germline, CDR1 SGHKS and CDR2 YYEKEE (reference sequence). This CDR3 spans 16 amino acids. The V gene end was trimmed by 1 base and the J gene end by 7 bases; junction bases not matched to a gene: 11. CDR3 nucleotides: TGTGCCAGCAGCTTGACCCCGGGACAGGGAGGGCCTGGCTACACCTTC. It specifies CASSLTPGQGGPGYTF. The variable domain in full, completed from reference TRBV5-5 and TRBJ1-2, reads DAGVTQSPTHLIKTRGQQVTLRCSPISGHKSVSWYQQVLGQGPQFIFQYYEKEERGRGNFPDRFSARQFPNYSSELNVNALLLGDSALYLCASSLTPGQGGPGYTFGSGTRLTVV.

In nucleotides, the CDR3 is TGTGCCTGGGAATTACAGTTCAGCTATGGCTACACCTTC. This sequence encodes CAWELQFSYGYTF. The gene calls are TRBV30 and TRBJ1-2; D unresolved. V lost 5 bases, J lost 4 bases, and 14 bases lay in between. Germline V gene lookup returns CDR1 GTSNPN and CDR2 SVGIG (reference sequence). This CDR3 region has 13 residues. The full variable domain, rest sourced from reference TRBV30 and TRBJ1-2, is SQTIHQWPATLVQPVGSPLSLECTVEGTSNPNLYWYRQAAGRGLQLLFYSVGIGQISSEVPQNLSASRPQDRQFILSSKKLLLSDSGFYLCAWELQFSYGYTFGSGTRLTVV.